The 26 T cell receptor beta chains in this list originate from one sample, sequenced in a study of a mutant IDH1 vaccine in newly diagnosed glioma. Sequencing used immunoSEQ multiplex PCR; TCRdb keeps in-frame clones, though not all of them. Among some 71,000 clones listed, 85% to 90% were seen once. The antigens of these receptors remain unknown. The time point is: week 35, safety follow-up. Every vaccine dose comprised 300 ug of mutant IDH1 20-mer peptide plus topical imiquimod. The source was PBMCs, collected from a glioma patient whose treatment included an IDH1 peptide vaccine. These receptors were collected from a young man with glioma.

The chain joins TRBV6-4 to TRBJ2-3, with 9 bases lining up with TRBD2. CDR1 is MRHNA, CDR2 SNTAGT, per germline. The CDR3 is 15 amino acids. After removal of 4 bases from V and 3 bases from J, the junction contained 5 bases not matched to a gene. CDR3 residues: CASSAGGGATDTQYF. For the CDR3, the DNA is TGTGCCAGCAGTGCCGGCGGGGGGGCAACAGATACGCAGTATTTT.

This clone was recorded once. The CDR3 sequence: CASSPRGKNTEAFF. The CDR3 DNA reads TGTGCCAGCAGTCCGCGGGGGAAGAACACTGAAGCTTTCTTT. V and J are TRBV6-6 and TRBJ1-1; TRBD1 is a possible D gene (5 bases). Germline V gives CDR1 MNHNY, CDR2 SVGAGI (reference sequence). The CDR3 length is 14 residues. The germline V and J ends were trimmed by 5 bases and 1 base, with 11 bases remaining between them.

J is TRBJ2-7 and V is TRBV30; D is perhaps TRBD1 or TRBD2 (5 bases each). Germline V CDR1 and CDR2: GTSNPN, SVGIG (reference sequence). Trimming left V 1 base short and J 8 bases short, with 15 bases between. This CDR3 is built from 13 residues. The CDR3, as DNA: TGTGCCTGGAGTGGGTCAGGGAGCCTCAAGCAGTACTTC. Translated: CAWSGSGSLKQYF.

In the case of this clone: Compared with germline, one end of the junction differs, possibly owing to a read error. For the CDR3, the DNA is TGTACCAGCAGCCCCGCCTTACTAGCGGGTTACAATGAGCAGTTCTTC. Amino acids: CTSSPALLAGYNEQFF. V gene TRBV7-9 combines with J gene TRBJ2-1; 9 bases fit TRBD2. Germline CDR1 and CDR2: SEHNR and FQNEAQ (reference sequence). The CDR3 runs 16 residues.

This clone has a single count. The chain employs TRBV7-2 and TRBJ2-5, with 8 bases that match TRBD2. Germline trimming cut 3 bases from V and 2 bases from J; bases unmatched to any gene: 2. The CDR3 has 14 residues. Looked up from germline, CDR1 is SGHTA and CDR2 is FQGNSA. For the CDR3, the DNA is TGTGCCAGCAGCTTCGGCGGGGGGCAAGAGACCCAGTACTTC. This sequence encodes CASSFGGGQETQYF.

On this clone: The same CDR3 also results from other DNA sequences found in this sample. The V gene is TRBV7-3, the J gene TRBJ2-1; TRBD1 matches at 8 bases. The CDR3 covers 15 residues. The junction had 4 bases not matched to a gene; V was cut back by 3 bases and J by 3 bases. Germline CDR1 is SGHTA and CDR2 is FQGTGA. CDR3 amino acids: CASSLAGGHYNEQFF. As DNA, the CDR3 is TGTGCCAGCAGCTTGGCAGGGGGCCACTACAATGAGCAGTTCTTC.

V is TRBV6-1 and J is TRBJ1-4; D gene uncertain. V gave up 8 bases and J gave up 8 bases, with 12 bases separating them. Germline CDR1 MNHNS, CDR2 SASEGT. CDR3 length: 12 amino acids. Here the CDR3 DNA reads TGTGCCAGCGGCCTGGGAGAAGAAAAACTGTTTTTT. Translating gives CASGLGEEKLFF.

The chain combines TRBV27 with TRBJ1-2; possible D gene TRBD1, 5 bases. Germline V gene data show CDR1 as MNHEY and CDR2 as SMNVEV (reference sequence). This CDR3 has 14 residues. V lost 5 bases to trimming and J lost 8 bases, with 18 bases between them. The CDR3 loop reads CASSPGTYVKGYTF. CDR3 nucleotide sequence: TGTGCCAGCAGTCCCGGGACCTACGTCAAGGGCTACACCTTC.

The CDR3: CAISRQGGNYGYTF. The CDR3 coding sequence is TGTGCCATCAGTCGGCAGGGCGGGAACTATGGCTACACCTTC. The rearrangement uses TRBV10-3 and TRBJ1-2; TRBD1 is a possible D gene (5 bases). Germline assignment: CDR1 ENHRY and CDR2 SYGVKD. This CDR3 has 14 residues. V gave up 5 bases and J gave up 2 bases, with 12 bases separating them.

This chain links TRBV28 with TRBJ1-2; no clear D gene. Germline V gene lookup returns CDR1 MDHEN and CDR2 SYDVKM. Trimming pared 7 bases from V and 4 bases from J, leaving 16 bases between. This CDR3 region has 14 residues. The CDR3 spells CASTPRDPFYGYTF. CDR3 sequence (DNA): TGTGCCAGCACCCCCCGGGATCCTTTCTATGGCTACACCTTC.

J is TRBJ1-4 and V is TRBV6-5; TRBD1 might be the D (5 bases). The V end lost 6 bases, the J end lost 8 bases, and 16 bases lay between the germline ends. The CDR3 sequence is 14 residues long. Germline V gives CDR1 MNHEY, CDR2 SVGAGI. Written as DNA, the CDR3 is TGTGCCAGCAGCCCCAGGGTTTTCGAGGAAAAACTGTTTTTT. Amino acids: CASSPRVFEEKLFF.

The V call is TRBV6-1, the J call TRBJ1-5; D may be TRBD1 (5 bases). Trimming stripped 3 bases from V and 7 bases from J, with 16 bases between. Germline CDR1 MNHNS, CDR2 SASEGT. The CDR3 is 15 amino acids. The CDR3 DNA follows: TGTGCCAGCAGTGATCGATGGCAGGGTGGCCAGCCCCAGCATTTT. Protein: CASSDRWQGGQPQHF.

This chain connects TRBV30 to TRBJ2-1; 8 bases line up with TRBD2. Trimming at V came to 3 bases and at J to 8 bases, leaving 9 bases not matched to a gene. The V gene's germline CDR1 is GTSNPN and CDR2 SVGIG (reference sequence). The CDR3 runs to 14 residues. The CDR3 DNA sequence: TGTGCCTGGAGAGGTCTGACTAGCGCCCATGAGCAGTTCTTC. Residues: CAWRGLTSAHEQFF. Using reference TRBV30 and TRBJ2-1 for the parts outside the CDR3, the full variable domain is SQTIHQWPATLVQPVGSPLSLECTVEGTSNPNLYWYRQAAGRGLQLLFYSVGIGQISSEVPQNLSASRPQDRQFILSSKKLLLSDSGFYLCAWRGLTSAHEQFFGPGTRLTVL.

The CDR3 DNA follows: TGTGCCAGCAGGGACAGGGGGGACACCGGGGAGCTGTTTTTT. This sequence encodes CASRDRGDTGELFF. The V gene is TRBV28, the J gene TRBJ2-2, with 10 bases matching TRBD1. Germline V lookup: CDR1 MDHEN, CDR2 SYDVKM. The ends lost 6 bases at V and 3 bases at J; junction bases unmatched: 1. The CDR3 runs 14 residues.

V usage is TRBV18 and J usage is TRBJ2-3, with a weak D call TRBD1 (6 bases). This CDR3 has 16 residues. The ends were cut back, 0 bases at V and 0 bases at J, with 10 bases in the middle. Germline V gene data show CDR1 as KGHSH and CDR2 as LQKENI. The CDR3 DNA follows: TGTGCCAGCTCACCACCGGGGACACGAAGCACAGATACGCAGTATTTT. Residues: CASSPPGTRSTDTQYF.

The J gene is TRBJ2-7, the V gene TRBV20-1; D remains ambiguous. Germline CDR1 and CDR2: DFQATT and SNEGSKA (reference sequence). Trimming cost V 5 bases and J 6 bases, with 11 bases left between them. CDR3 length equals 11 residues. This CDR3 is CSASPVFEQYF. The CDR3 region has the DNA TGCAGTGCTTCTCCCGTCTTCGAGCAGTACTTC.

This chain uses TRBV6-5 with TRBJ1-1, with D perhaps TRBD1 (5 bases). CDR3 size: 14 residues. V was cut by 2 bases and J by 0 bases, with 7 bases left in between. Per germline, CDR1 MNHEY and CDR2 SVGAGI. CDR3: CASSYRDLNTEAFF. The CDR3 bases are TGTGCCAGCAGTTACCGGGACCTGAACACTGAAGCTTTCTTT.

The J gene is TRBJ1-3, the V gene TRBV5-1, with D unresolved. Germline CDR1 and CDR2: SGHRS and YFSETQ. The CDR3 is 16 amino acids. Trimming stripped 2 bases from V and 0 bases from J, with 12 bases between. The CDR3 nucleotides read TGCGCCAGCAGCTTTGCTAGCGCCGGCTCTGGAAACACCATATATTTT. Encoded protein: CASSFASAGSGNTIYF.

V usage is TRBV6-5 and J usage is TRBJ1-5; D perhaps matches TRBD1 (6 bases). Trimming stripped 6 bases from V and 5 bases from J, with 11 bases between. Germline values: CDR1 MNHEY, CDR2 SVGAGI. This CDR3 has 13 residues. As DNA, the CDR3 is TGTGCCAGCAGCCCAGGGGCCCATCAGCCCCAGCATTTT. This encodes CASSPGAHQPQHF.

In this sample, this clone turned up a few times. V and J are TRBV5-4 and TRBJ2-7, with D hard to call. Germline-derived CDR1 and CDR2 are SGHNT and YYREEE (reference sequence). The CDR3 sequence is 11 residues long. The germline V and J ends were trimmed by 4 bases and 3 bases, with 5 bases remaining between them. This CDR3 is CASSDGYEQYF. The DNA for the CDR3 is TGTGCCAGCAGCGATGGCTACGAGCAGTACTTC.

The chain recombines TRBV5-4 with TRBJ2-1, with D uncertain. The germline V gene encodes CDR1 SGHNT and CDR2 YYREEE (reference sequence). The CDR3 totals 16 residues. Trimming left V 4 bases short and J 0 bases short, with 14 bases between. Here the CDR3 reads CASSDSLGSSYNEQFF. CDR3 bases: TGTGCCAGCAGCGATTCACTGGGTAGCTCCTACAATGAGCAGTTCTTC.

V and J are TRBV11-2 and TRBJ2-2; 8 positions match TRBD2. Trimming removed 5 bases from V and 4 bases from J; junction bases left unmatched: 3. Germline CDR1 and CDR2: SGHAT and FQNNGV. CDR3 length: 14 amino acids. The CDR3 sequence: CASSGTRTTGELFF. CDR3 in DNA: TGTGCCAGCAGCGGGACTAGGACCACCGGGGAGCTGTTTTTT.

The V gene is TRBV2, the J gene TRBJ1-4, with TRBD1 identical over 8 bases. Germline V lookup: CDR1 SNHLY, CDR2 FYNNEI. V was pared by 7 bases and J by 4 bases, with 8 bases of the junction left unmatched. This CDR3 has 15 residues. CDR3 amino acids: CASTLGQGINEKLFF. DNA of the CDR3: TGTGCCAGCACCCTAGGACAGGGCATTAATGAAAAACTGTTTTTT.

The chain couples TRBV5-5 to TRBJ1-2; a weak D match, TRBD1 (6 bases). V was pared by 4 bases and J by 4 bases, with 11 bases between. Per the germline V gene, CDR1 is SGHKS and CDR2 is YYEKEE (reference sequence). The length of the CDR3 is 13 residues. The CDR3 protein is CASSLDSSYGYTF. For the CDR3, the DNA is TGTGCCAGCAGCCTGGACAGCTCCTATGGCTACACCTTC. Drawing the rest from reference TRBV5-5 and TRBJ1-2, the complete variable domain is DAGVTQSPTHLIKTRGQQVTLRCSPISGHKSVSWYQQVLGQGPQFIFQYYEKEERGRGNFPDRFSARQFPNYSSELNVNALLLGDSALYLCASSLDSSYGYTFGSGTRLTVV.

V and J are TRBV19 and TRBJ1-5; D call uncertain. Trimming cost V 5 bases and J 0 bases, with 5 bases left between them. This CDR3 has 13 amino acids. Germline V CDR1 and CDR2: LNHDA, SQIVND (reference sequence). This CDR3 reads CASSSDSNQPQHF. The CDR3 DNA reads as TGTGCCAGTAGTTCAGATAGCAATCAGCCCCAGCATTTT.

V and J are TRBV4-1 and TRBJ1-1; TRBD1 matches 9 bases. This CDR3 region has 15 residues. Germline CDR1 and CDR2: MGHRA and YSYEKL. With 2 bases clipped from V and 3 bases from J, the junction kept 4 bases outside the gene matches. CDR3: CASSQTGGRDTEAFF. The CDR3 DNA reads TGCGCCAGCAGCCAAACAGGGGGCAGGGACACTGAAGCTTTCTTT.